Each of the 20 T cell receptor beta chains below was sequenced from the same sample in a study of cytomegalovirus exposure and HLA in healthy donors. A multiplex PCR was run with 60 Vbeta primers and 13 Jbeta primers. The table came from immunoSEQ multiplex PCR; TCRdb's copy has only in-frame clones and leaves some out. Of 150,000 to 200,000 clones listed, nearly 80% are singletons. Sequencing used PBMCs. Receptors were obtained from a man aged 40-55 years in good health and CMV-seropositive.

Concerning this clone itself: The junction shows a germline mismatch at one end, possibly a read error. The chain has TRBV19 and TRBJ2-4, with 11 bases fitting TRBD1. The CDR3 contains 14 residues. CDR1 and CDR2 (germline): LNHDA, SQIVND (reference sequence). CDR3 loop: CATRTGGFQNSQYF. Here the CDR3 DNA reads TGTGCCACCAGGACAGGGGGCTTTCAAAACAGTCAGTACTTC.

The table lists this clone with a few counts. This chain links TRBV19 with TRBJ2-1; TRBD2 might be the D (6 bases). The V gene's germline CDR1 is LNHDA and CDR2 SQIVND (reference sequence). V shed 7 bases and J shed 2 bases, with 18 bases lying between them. The CDR3 loop spans 16 amino acids. For the CDR3, the DNA is TGTGCCAGTAAAGATGAGGAGGGGAGTACCTACAATGAGCAGTTCTTC. Translating gives CASKDEEGSTYNEQFF. The full variable domain, rest sourced from reference TRBV19 and TRBJ2-1, is DGGITQSPKYLFRKEGQNVTLSCEQNLNHDAMYWYRQDPGQGLRLIYYSQIVNDFQKGDIAEGYSVSREKKESFPLTVTSAQKNPTAFYLCASKDEEGSTYNEQFFGPGTRLTVL.

This chain connects TRBV7-3 to TRBJ2-7; tentatively, D is TRBD1 (5 bases). Trimming pared 3 bases from V and 9 bases from J, leaving 9 bases between. CDR1 SGHTA and CDR2 FQGTGA come from the germline V gene. The CDR3 is made up of 11 amino acids. The CDR3 sequence is CASSFKRGQYF. CDR3 in DNA: TGTGCCAGCAGCTTCAAAAGGGGGCAGTACTTC.

V usage is TRBV10-3 and J usage is TRBJ1-2; TRBD1 is a possible D gene (5 bases). The CDR3 consists of 14 residues. In germline, CDR1 is ENHRY, CDR2 SYGVKD. V lost 4 bases to trimming and J lost 4 bases, with 13 bases between them. In DNA form, the CDR3 reads TGTGCCATCAGTGTTGCCGGGGGAGGCTATGGCTACACCTTC. Protein product: CAISVAGGGYGYTF.

CDR3 nucleotide sequence: TGTGCCAGCATCCCCCCGGGACTCTACTCCGGCTACACCTTC. Translation: CASIPPGLYSGYTF. J is TRBJ1-2 and V is TRBV6-5; tentatively, D is TRBD1 (5 bases). Germline-derived CDR1 and CDR2 are MNHEY and SVGAGI. V lost 7 bases and J lost 8, with 20 bases in between. This CDR3 is 14 amino acids long.

The J gene is TRBJ2-6, the V gene TRBV11-3, with D maybe TRBD1 (6 bases). V was clipped by 2 bases and J by 0 bases, with 8 bases between them. CDR3 length: 16 residues. Germline CDR1 is SGHNT and CDR2 is YENEEA. CDR3 sequence (DNA): TGTGCCAGCAGCTTAAGGGGGAGCTCTGGGGCCAACGTCCTGACTTTC. Amino acids: CASSLRGSSGANVLTF.

This rearrangement joins TRBV19 to TRBJ2-1; 7 nucleotides line up with TRBD1. V was pared by 5 bases and J by 4 bases, with 2 bases of the junction left unmatched. This CDR3 contains 13 residues. The germline V gene has CDR1 LNHDA and CDR2 SQIVND (reference sequence). CDR3 sequence (DNA): TGTGCCAGTAGTTTGGGACAGTACAATGAGCAGTTCTTC. Its protein product is CASSLGQYNEQFF.

This chain connects TRBV2 to TRBJ2-1, with TRBD2 matching over 8 bases. CDR1 is SNHLY and CDR2 is FYNNEI in the germline V gene. The ends lost 6 bases at V and 5 bases at J; junction bases unmatched: 6. The CDR3 consists of 14 residues. CDR3 in amino acids: CASSDGGGHNEQFF. In nucleotides, the CDR3 is TGTGCCAGCAGCGATGGCGGGGGGCACAATGAGCAGTTCTTC. The whole variable domain, filled in from reference TRBV2 and TRBJ2-1, reads EPEVTQTPSHQVTQMGQEVILRCVPISNHLYFYWYRQILGQKVEFLVSFYNNEISEKSEIFDDQFSVERPDGSNFTLKIRSTKLEDSAMYFCASSDGGGHNEQFFGPGTRLTVL.

J is TRBJ1-2 and V is TRBV21-1. TRBV21-1 corresponds to a pseudogene. The CDR3 contains 13 residues. The CDR3 bases are TGTGCCAGCCTTAAGGGGGGGCTCTATGGCTACACCTTC. Protein product: CASLKGGLYGYTF.

This chain uses TRBV11-3 with TRBJ2-3, with 11 bases fitting TRBD2. V lost 0 bases, J lost 3 bases, and 5 bases stayed unmatched. The CDR3 contains 17 residues. CDR1 and CDR2 from the germline V gene are SGHNT and YENEEA. CDR3 loop: CASSLDRSSGGTDTQYF. Written as DNA, the CDR3 is TGTGCCAGCAGCTTAGATCGATCTAGCGGGGGGACAGATACGCAGTATTTT.

This chain joins TRBV5-1 and TRBJ2-1, with D possibly TRBD2 on 6 matching bases. Germline CDR1 reads SGHRS; CDR2 reads YFSETQ. The CDR3 contains 17 residues. V was pared by 4 bases and J by 0 bases, with 17 bases between. The CDR3 region has the DNA TGCGCCAGCAGCCTGGGACTCACAATATACTCCTACAATGAGCAGTTCTTC. It translates to CASSLGLTIYSYNEQFF.

CDR3 in amino acids: CASSLDLYEQYF. The CDR3 DNA follows: TGCGCCAGCAGCTTGGATCTCTACGAGCAGTACTTC. V usage is TRBV5-1 and J usage is TRBJ2-7; D gene ambiguous. Trimming shortened V by 0 bases and J by 3 bases, and 4 bases separated the two germline ends. CDR1 is SGHRS, CDR2 YFSETQ, per germline. The CDR3 is 12 residues long.

J is TRBJ2-1 and V is TRBV19; 13 positions match TRBD2. After removal of 5 bases from V and 3 bases from J, the junction contained 1 base not matched to a gene. The CDR3 is 15 amino acids. Germline CDR1 LNHDA, CDR2 SQIVND (reference sequence). The CDR3 DNA is TGTGCCAGTAGTCGGACTAGCGGGAGCTACAATGAGCAGTTCTTC. This codes for CASSRTSGSYNEQFF.

The genes are TRBV7-9 and TRBJ2-7; TRBD2 matches 10 bases. The J segment lost 5 bases and the V segment lost 5 bases, leaving 18 bases of the junction unmatched. Germline V lookup: CDR1 SEHNR, CDR2 FQNEAQ (reference sequence). The CDR3 totals 18 residues. In DNA form, the CDR3 reads TGTGCCAGCAGCCCGTCCCCGCTGATACTAGCGGGATTACACGAGCAGTACTTC. It translates to CASSPSPLILAGLHEQYF.

The J gene is TRBJ1-5, the V gene TRBV5-1; D remains unclear. This CDR3 comprises 13 residues. Germline V lookup: CDR1 SGHRS, CDR2 YFSETQ. Trimming took off 2 bases at V and 5 bases at J, with 8 bases between the two ends. CDR3: CASSLISDQPQHF. CDR3 DNA: TGCGCCAGCAGCTTAATTTCAGATCAGCCCCAGCATTTT.

The chain is built from TRBV7-9 and TRBJ1-1; tentatively, D is TRBD1 (6 bases). Germline V gene data show CDR1 as SEHNR and CDR2 as FQNEAQ (reference sequence). This CDR3 region has 15 residues. V lost 5 bases and J 4 bases, leaving 17 bases between the germline ends. Written as DNA, the CDR3 is TGTGCCAGCAGCCTTGGGGGGGGCACTGGCACTGAAGCTTTCTTT. Translating gives CASSLGGGTGTEAFF.

The chain has TRBV4-1 and TRBJ2-6; a possible D gene is TRBD1 (5 bases). The germline V and J ends were trimmed by 4 bases and 1 base, with 14 bases remaining between them. Germline V lookup: CDR1 MGHRA, CDR2 YSYEKL. CDR3 length equals 17 residues. The CDR3, as DNA: TGCGCCAGCAGCCCAAAAGGGTCAGGGTCTGGGGCCAACGTCCTGACTTTC. Translation: CASSPKGSGSGANVLTF.

This chain uses TRBV28 with TRBJ2-6; a weak D match, TRBD1 (6 bases). Trimming shortened V by 2 bases and J by 4 bases, and 9 bases separated the two germline ends. The CDR3 runs to 15 residues. Germline CDR1 is MDHEN and CDR2 is SYDVKM. This CDR3 is CASSLPGTGANVLTF. DNA for the CDR3: TGTGCCAGCAGTTTACCCGGGACAGGGGCCAACGTCCTGACTTTC.

This clone is a singleton in its sample. V usage is TRBV2 and J usage is TRBJ1-3; TRBD1 matches at 9 bases. The V gene end was trimmed by 6 bases and the J gene end by 8 bases; junction bases not matched to a gene: 8. The length of the CDR3 is 14 residues. Germline V gene sequence: CDR1 SNHLY, CDR2 FYNNEI. Here the CDR3 DNA reads TGTGCCAGCAGGACGGGACAGGGAGGCGACACCATATATTTT. Encoded protein: CASRTGQGGDTIYF.

This clone appeared a single time. The chain combines TRBV6-1 with TRBJ2-7, with D possibly being TRBD2 (6 bases). The CDR3 sequence is 13 residues long. The V end lost 6 bases, the J end lost 4 bases, and 13 bases lay between the germline ends. Germline V gene sequence: CDR1 MNHNS, CDR2 SASEGT. The CDR3 DNA is TGTGCCAGCAGGGGGGAGGTGCCATACGAGCAGTACTTC. This codes for CASRGEVPYEQYF.